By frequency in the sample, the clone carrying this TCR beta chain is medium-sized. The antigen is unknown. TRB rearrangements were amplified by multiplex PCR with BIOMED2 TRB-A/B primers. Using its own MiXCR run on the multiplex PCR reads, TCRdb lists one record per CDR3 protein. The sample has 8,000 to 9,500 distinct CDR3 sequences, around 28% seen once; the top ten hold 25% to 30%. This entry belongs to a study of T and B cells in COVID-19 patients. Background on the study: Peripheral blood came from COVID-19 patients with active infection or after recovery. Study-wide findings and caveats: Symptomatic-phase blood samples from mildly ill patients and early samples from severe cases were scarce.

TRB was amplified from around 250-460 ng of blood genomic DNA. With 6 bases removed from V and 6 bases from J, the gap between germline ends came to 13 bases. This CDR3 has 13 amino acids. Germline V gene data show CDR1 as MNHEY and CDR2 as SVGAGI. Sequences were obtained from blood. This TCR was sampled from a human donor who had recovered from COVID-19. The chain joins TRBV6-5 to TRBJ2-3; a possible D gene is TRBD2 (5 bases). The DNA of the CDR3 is TGTGCCAGCAGGCGGACTGCAACCGATACGCAGTATTTT. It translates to CASRRTATDTQYF.